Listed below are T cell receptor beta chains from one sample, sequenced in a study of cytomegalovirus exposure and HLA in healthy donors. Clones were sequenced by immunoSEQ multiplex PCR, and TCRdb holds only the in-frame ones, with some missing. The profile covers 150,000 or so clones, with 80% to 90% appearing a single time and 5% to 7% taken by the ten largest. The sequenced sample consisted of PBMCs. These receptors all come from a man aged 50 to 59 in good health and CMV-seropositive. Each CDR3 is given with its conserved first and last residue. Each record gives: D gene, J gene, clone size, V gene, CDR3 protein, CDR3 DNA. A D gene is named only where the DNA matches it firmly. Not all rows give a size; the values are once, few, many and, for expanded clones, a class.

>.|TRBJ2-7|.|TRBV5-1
CASSPRGSSSYEQYF
TGCGCCAGCAGCCCCCGCGGCAGCTCCTCCTACGAGCAGTACTTC
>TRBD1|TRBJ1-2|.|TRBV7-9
CASTPGTGMPGYTF
TGTGCCAGCACTCCAGGGACAGGGATGCCTGGCTACACCTTC
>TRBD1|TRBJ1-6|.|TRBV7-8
CASSLGGQGDSPLHF
TGTGCCAGCAGCTTAGGGGGACAGGGGGATTCACCCCTCCACTTT
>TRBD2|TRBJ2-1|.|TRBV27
CASSAAAGGYNEQFF
TGTGCCAGCAGTGCGGCGGCGGGAGGTTACAATGAGCAGTTCTTC
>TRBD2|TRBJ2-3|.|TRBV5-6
CASSLELAPSTDTQYF
TGTGCCAGCAGCCTCGAACTAGCGCCTAGCACAGATACGCAGTATTTT
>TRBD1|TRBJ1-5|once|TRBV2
CASGKGQVNQPQHF
TGTGCCAGCGGGAAGGGACAGGTGAATCAGCCCCAGCATTTT
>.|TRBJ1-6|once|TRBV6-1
CASSRGAYNSPLHF
TGTGCCAGCAGTCGGGGGGCGTATAATTCACCCCTCCACTTT
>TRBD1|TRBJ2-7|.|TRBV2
CASSGPEYTGVAYEQYF
TGTGCCAGCAGTGGACCAGAATATACAGGGGTAGCCTACGAGCAGTACTTC
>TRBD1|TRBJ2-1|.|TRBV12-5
CASGPRDRLYNEQFF
TGTGCTAGTGGTCCCCGGGACAGGCTCTACAATGAGCAGTTCTTC
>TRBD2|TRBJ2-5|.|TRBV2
CASRATSGRETQYF
TGTGCCAGCAGGGCGACTAGCGGGAGGGAGACCCAGTACTTC
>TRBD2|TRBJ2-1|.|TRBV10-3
CAISGLAGSYNEQFF
TGTGCCATCAGTGGACTAGCGGGAAGCTACAATGAGCAGTTCTTC
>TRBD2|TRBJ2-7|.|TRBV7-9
CSSSFGGGIPGQNEQYF
TGTTCCAGCAGCTTCGGCGGGGGGATCCCAGGTCAGAACGAGCAGTACTTC
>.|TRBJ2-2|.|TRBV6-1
CASRKETSSTGELFF
TGTGCCAGCAGGAAGGAGACTAGTTCCACCGGGGAGCTGTTTTTT
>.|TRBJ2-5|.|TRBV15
CATTVRQVREETQYF
TGTGCCACCACCGTGAGACAGGTGAGAGAAGAGACCCAGTACTTC
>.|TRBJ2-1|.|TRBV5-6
CASSLISRRQGIYNEQFF
TGTGCCAGCAGCTTGATATCGAGGCGGCAGGGGATTTACAATGAGCAGTTCTTC
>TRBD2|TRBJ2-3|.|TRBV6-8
CASSPRASGGDFPDTQYF
TGTGCCAGCAGCCCCAGAGCTAGCGGGGGGGACTTCCCAGATACGCAGTATTTT
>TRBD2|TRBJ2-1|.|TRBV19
CASSTDLFSGRAGEQFF
TGTGCCAGTAGTACCGATTTGTTTAGCGGGAGGGCCGGGGAGCAGTTCTTC
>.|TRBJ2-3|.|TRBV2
CASYPRQGTDTQYF
TGTGCCAGCTACCCCAGGCAGGGCACAGATACGCAGTATTTT
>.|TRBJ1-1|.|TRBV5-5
CASSFGPGSGTEAFF
TGTGCCAGCAGCTTTGGACCGGGATCGGGCACTGAAGCTTTCTTT
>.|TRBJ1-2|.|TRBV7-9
CASSLVLGARISYGYTF
TGTGCCAGCAGCTTAGTCCTGGGGGCGCGTATATCCTATGGCTACACCTTC
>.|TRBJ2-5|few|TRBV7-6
CASSPNSYQETQYF
TGTGCCAGCAGCCCTAATTCGTACCAAGAGACCCAGTACTTC
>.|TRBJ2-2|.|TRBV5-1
CASSLGRQQNTGELFF
TGCGCCAGCAGCTTGGGGAGGCAGCAGAACACCGGGGAGCTGTTTTTT
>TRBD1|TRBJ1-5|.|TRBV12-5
CASGYYGTGEELGNQPQHF
TGTGCTAGTGGTTACTACGGGACAGGGGAAGAGTTGGGCAATCAGCCCCAGCATTTT
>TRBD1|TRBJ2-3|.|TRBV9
CASDRVTDTQYF
TGTGCCAGTGACAGGGTGACAGATACGCAGTATTTT
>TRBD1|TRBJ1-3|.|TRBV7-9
CASSQTPQGAGNTIYF
TGTGCCAGCAGCCAAACCCCCCAGGGGGCGGGGAACACCATATATTTT
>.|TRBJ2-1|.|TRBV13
CASSPIIVSYNEQFF
TGTGCCAGCAGCCCTATCATCGTCTCCTACAATGAGCAGTTCTTC
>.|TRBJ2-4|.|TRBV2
CASTGGDIQYF
TGTGCCAGCACCGGGGGAGACATTCAGTACTTC
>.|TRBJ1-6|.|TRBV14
CASSPGLTYNSPLHF
TGTGCCAGCAGCCCAGGACTTACCTATAATTCACCCCTCCACTTT
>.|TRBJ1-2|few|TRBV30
CAWSSTGTCTF
TGTGCCTGGAGTTCGACCGGGACTTGCACCTTC
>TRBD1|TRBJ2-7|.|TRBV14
CASSQVSGQGRVDPEQYF
TGTGCCAGCAGCCAAGTGTCAGGACAGGGCCGAGTAGATCCCGAGCAGTACTTC
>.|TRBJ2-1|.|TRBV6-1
CASSEWGPMYDNEQFF
TGTGCCAGCAGTGAATGGGGCCCCATGTATGACAATGAGCAGTTCTTC
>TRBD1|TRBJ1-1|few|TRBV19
CASSLDRVRNTEAFF
TGTGCCAGTAGTTTGGACAGGGTTCGAAACACTGAAGCTTTCTTT
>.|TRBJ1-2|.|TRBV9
CASSPARGGYTF
TGTGCCAGCAGCCCGGCAAGGGGTGGCTACACCTTC
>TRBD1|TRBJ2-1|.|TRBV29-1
CSVSDRVVPSYNEQFF
TGCAGCGTTTCGGACAGGGTAGTCCCTTCCTACAATGAGCAGTTCTTC
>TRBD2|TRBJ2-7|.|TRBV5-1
CASSLRLAGASSSYEQYF
TGCGCCAGCAGCTTGAGGCTAGCGGGGGCCTCGAGCTCCTACGAGCAGTACTTC
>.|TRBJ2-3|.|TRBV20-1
CSSKHADTQYF
TGCAGCTCCAAACATGCTGATACGCAGTATTTT
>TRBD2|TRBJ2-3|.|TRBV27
CASSYLAGTDTQYF
TGTGCCAGCAGCTATCTAGCGGGGACAGATACGCAGTATTTT
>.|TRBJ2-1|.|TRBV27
CASSSGQRQDPTYNEQFF
TGTGCCAGCAGTTCGGGCCAAAGACAGGACCCAACCTACAATGAGCAGTTCTTC
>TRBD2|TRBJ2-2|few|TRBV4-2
CASSQEPSGRAGGELFF
TGTGCCAGCAGCCAAGAGCCTAGCGGGAGGGCCGGCGGGGAGCTGTTTTTT
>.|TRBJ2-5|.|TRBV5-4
CASSAVPAETQYF
TGTGCCAGCAGCGCGGTACCGGCGGAGACCCAGTACTTC
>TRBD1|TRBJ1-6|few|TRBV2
CASRGQLNSPLHF
TGTGCCAGCAGGGGACAGCTTAATTCACCCCTCCACTTT
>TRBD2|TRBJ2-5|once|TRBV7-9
CASSLASGEGETQYF
TGTGCCAGCAGCTTAGCGTCCGGGGAGGGGGAGACCCAGTACTTC
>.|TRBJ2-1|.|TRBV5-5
CASSPSAEQFF
TGTGCCAGCAGCCCCAGTGCCGAGCAGTTCTTC
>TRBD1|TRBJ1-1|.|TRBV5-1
CASSLGYRGVTEAFF
TGCGCCAGCAGCTTGGGGTACAGGGGTGTCACTGAAGCTTTCTTT
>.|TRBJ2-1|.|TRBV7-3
CASSLRGGNPYEQFF
TGTGCCAGCAGCTTAAGGGGCGGTAACCCTTATGAGCAGTTCTTC
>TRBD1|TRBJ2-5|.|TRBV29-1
CSVQDRGHETQYF
TGCAGCGTACAAGACAGGGGGCATGAGACCCAGTACTTC
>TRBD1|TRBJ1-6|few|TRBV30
CAWSVNDRDVSPLHF
TGTGCCTGGAGTGTAAATGACAGGGATGTTTCACCCCTCCACTTT
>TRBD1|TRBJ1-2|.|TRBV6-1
CASSERGQGGYGYTF
TGTGCCAGCAGTGAAAGGGGACAGGGGGGATATGGCTACACCTTC
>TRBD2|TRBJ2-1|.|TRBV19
CASSLSGRDEQFF
TGTGCCAGTAGCCTTAGCGGGAGGGACGAGCAGTTCTTC
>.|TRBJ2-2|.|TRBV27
CATRWQGGAGELFF
TGTGCAACCCGGTGGCAGGGGGGCGCCGGGGAGCTGTTTTTT
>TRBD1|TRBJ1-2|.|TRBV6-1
CASRGTAHFLDGYTF
TGTGCCAGCAGGGGGACAGCCCATTTCCTGGATGGCTACACCTTC